This T cell receptor beta chain was recorded in a study of blood T cell repertoires in COVID-19. Whole-study context: Acute-phase and convalescent COVID-19 samples originated in the United States, Italy and Spain. PBMCs, B-cell-depleted T cells, or T cells were the source of the cDNA or gDNA that made up the material.

Germline V lookup: CDR1 MNHNY, CDR2 SVGAGI (reference sequence). The CDR3 length is 15 residues. V was clipped by 9 bases and J by 0 bases; unmatched bases: 8. In the original analysis: Cell counts per sample came from amplifying reference gene primers. Profiled with immunoSEQ multiplex PCR; TCRdb holds only in-frame clones, not every one. D and trimming were read from the DNA, whereas the V and J calls and clone size are those reported in that table. This table holds under 85,000 clones, about 86% found once. Material: peripheral blood. The TCR originated in a human donor in a cohort sampled during active COVID-19. The rearrangement links TRBV6-6 to TRBJ2-7, with TRBD1 identical over 10 bases. The CDR3, as DNA: TGTGCCAGTCACGCCGGGACAGGGGACTCCTACGAGCAGTACTTC. It is translated as CASHAGTGDSYEQYF.